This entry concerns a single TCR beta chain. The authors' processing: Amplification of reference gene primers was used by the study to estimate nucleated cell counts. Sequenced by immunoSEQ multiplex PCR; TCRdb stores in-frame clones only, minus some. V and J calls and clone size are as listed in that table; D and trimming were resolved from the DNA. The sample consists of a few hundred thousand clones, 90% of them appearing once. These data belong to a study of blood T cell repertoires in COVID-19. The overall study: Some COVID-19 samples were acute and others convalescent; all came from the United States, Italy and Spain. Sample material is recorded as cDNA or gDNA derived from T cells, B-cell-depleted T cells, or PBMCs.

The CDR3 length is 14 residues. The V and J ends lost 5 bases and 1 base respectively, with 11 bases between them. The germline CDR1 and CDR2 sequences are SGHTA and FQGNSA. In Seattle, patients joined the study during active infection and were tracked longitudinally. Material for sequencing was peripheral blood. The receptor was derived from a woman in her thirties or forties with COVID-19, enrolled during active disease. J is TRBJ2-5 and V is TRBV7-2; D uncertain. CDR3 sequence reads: CASSLEPGQETQYF. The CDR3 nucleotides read TGTGCCAGCAGCCTGGAGCCGGGCCAAGAGACCCAGTACTTC.